The 17 T cell receptor beta chains in this list originate from one sample, sequenced in a study of T cells in localized non-small cell lung cancer. The protocol was immunoSEQ multiplex PCR, while the TCRdb copy is restricted to in-frame clones and leaves out a portion. The sample holds 35,000 to 45,000 clones; around 86% are singletons and the top ten take about 7%. This sample comprised peripheral blood mononuclear cells, obtained before any cancer treatment. The receptors come from a male donor aged 60 or over with stage II lung adenocarcinoma.

V gene TRBV4-3 combines with J gene TRBJ1-4; D might be TRBD1 (6 bases). The V and J ends lost 0 bases and 8 bases respectively, with 16 bases between them. The CDR3 has 16 residues. Per germline, CDR1 LGHNA and CDR2 YSLEER. In DNA form, the CDR3 reads TGCGCCAGCAGCCAAGACCATGGTGGGGGCCGGGAAAAACTGTTTTTT. It yields the protein CASSQDHGGGREKLFF.

The rearrangement links TRBV10-3 to TRBJ2-7; 11 nucleotides align to TRBD1. The CDR3 is made up of 14 amino acids. With V trimmed by 6 bases and J by 5 bases, 6 bases remained unmatched. Germline assignment: CDR1 ENHRY and CDR2 SYGVKD. The CDR3 reads CAIRDGQGAHEQYF. DNA for the CDR3: TGTGCCATCAGGGATGGACAGGGGGCGCACGAGCAGTACTTC.

The chain uses TRBV18 and TRBJ1-1; the D is unclear. The CDR3 is 16 amino acids. Germline CDR1 reads KGHSH; CDR2 reads LQKENI. Trimming left V 2 bases short and J 4 bases short, with 17 bases between. The CDR3: CASSPFGPGGSTEAFF. CDR3 nucleotide sequence: TGTGCCAGCTCACCATTCGGTCCGGGAGGTAGCACTGAAGCTTTCTTT.

Concerning this clone itself: At one boundary the junction diverges from the germline segment, which might be a read error. The chain has TRBV2 and TRBJ2-7; no reliable D call. CDR1 and CDR2 from the germline V gene are SNHLY and FYNNEI. This CDR3 is built from 13 residues. The CDR3 here is CASREGLYYEQYF. The CDR3 DNA is TGTGCCAGCAGGGAAGGTCTATACTACGAGCAGTACTTC.

CDR3 residues: CASSQEGASTDTQYF. The CDR3 DNA reads TGCGCCAGCAGCCAAGAGGGCGCCAGCACAGATACGCAGTATTTT. J is TRBJ2-3 and V is TRBV4-3, with D hard to call. The V gene's germline CDR1 is LGHNA and CDR2 YSLEER. The V end lost 0 bases, the J end lost 0 bases, and 7 bases lay between the germline ends. The CDR3 is 15 residues long.

V usage is TRBV5-6 and J usage is TRBJ2-7; D remains unclear. The CDR3 runs to 12 residues. The germline gives CDR1 SGHDT, CDR2 YYEEEE. Trimming stripped 2 bases from V and 0 bases from J, with 3 bases between. CDR3 loop: CASSFASYEQYF. In nucleotides, the CDR3 is TGTGCCAGCAGCTTCGCCTCCTACGAGCAGTACTTC.

This rearrangement joins TRBV5-1 to TRBJ1-1; D is uncertain. With 2 bases removed from V and 4 bases from J, the gap between germline ends came to 9 bases. CDR1 and CDR2 from the germline V gene are SGHRS and YFSETQ. The CDR3 runs to 13 residues. The CDR3 reads CASSFGEATEAFF. CDR3 sequence (DNA): TGCGCCAGCAGCTTCGGAGAGGCCACTGAAGCTTTCTTT.

The chain recombines TRBV28 with TRBJ1-5; TRBD1 matches 7 bases. J lost 3 bases, V lost 6 bases, and 11 bases had no gene match. The CDR3 extends over 16 amino acids. Germline-derived CDR1 and CDR2 are MDHEN and SYDVKM. CDR3 bases: TGTGCCAGCAGCCCTTTGAAGACAGGGACCAATCAGCCCCAGCATTTT. This codes for CASSPLKTGTNQPQHF.

The chain recombines TRBV7-3 with TRBJ1-1; D remains ambiguous. V lost 2 bases and J lost 1, with 8 bases in between. Germline-derived CDR1 and CDR2 are SGHTA and FQGTGA. The CDR3 has 14 residues. The CDR3 region has the DNA TGTGCCAGCAGCTTAGGGAGACAGAACACTGAAGCTTTCTTT. Amino acids: CASSLGRQNTEAFF.

This clone was observed once. V is TRBV6-5 and J is TRBJ2-3, with 8 bases that match TRBD1. The CDR3 sequence is 14 residues long. CDR1 is MNHEY and CDR2 is SVGAGI in the germline V gene. Losses at the gene ends were 8 bases for V and 6 bases for J; bases not matched to a gene: 10. The CDR3 bases are TGTGCCAGCGGAGGAACAGGGGGATGGGATACGCAGTATTTT. This codes for CASGGTGGWDTQYF.

The V call is TRBV15, the J call TRBJ2-2; D call uncertain. With 3 bases removed from V and 1 base from J, the gap between germline ends came to 12 bases. Per germline, CDR1 LNHNV and CDR2 YYDKDF (reference sequence). The CDR3 covers 16 residues. The CDR3 nucleotides read TGTGCCACCAGCAGCCTGGGCCCAATGAACACCGGGGAGCTGTTTTTT. It encodes CATSSLGPMNTGELFF.

This chain uses TRBV19 with TRBJ1-1; 9 positions agree with TRBD1. This CDR3 is built from 14 residues. J lost 4 bases, V lost 5 bases, and 5 bases had no gene match. The germline CDR1 and CDR2 sequences are LNHDA and SQIVND (reference sequence). The CDR3 loop reads CASSPGQGTTEAFF. The CDR3, as DNA: TGTGCCAGTAGTCCGGGACAGGGTACCACTGAAGCTTTCTTT.

The chain combines TRBV7-8 with TRBJ2-7; D is possibly TRBD1 (6 bases). Germline V gives CDR1 SGHVS, CDR2 FQNEAQ. V was cut by 4 bases and J by 3 bases, with 16 bases left in between. The CDR3 is 15 residues long. The CDR3 DNA follows: TGTGCCAGCAGCTCCGGACAGACCCTCTACTACGAGCAGTACTTC. Translated: CASSSGQTLYYEQYF.

Only one count was recorded for this clone. This chain links TRBV7-3 with TRBJ2-5, with unresolved D. Trimming cost V 2 bases and J 5 bases, with 15 bases left between them. Germline CDR1 is SGHTA and CDR2 is FQGTGA. This CDR3 comprises 15 residues. The CDR3 DNA reads as TGTGCCAGCAGCTTAGCGGTCGGCGTCGAGGAGACCCAGTACTTC. Translation gives CASSLAVGVEETQYF. The full variable domain, in which reference TRBV7-3 and TRBJ2-5 provide the parts outside the CDR3, is GAGVSQTPSNKVTEKGKYVELRCDPISGHTALYWYRQSLGQGPEFLIYFQGTGAADDSGLPNDRFFAVRPEGSVSTLKIQRTERGDSAVYLCASSLAVGVEETQYFGPGTRLLVL.

The chain couples TRBV19 to TRBJ1-1; D remains ambiguous. Germline V gene lookup returns CDR1 LNHDA and CDR2 SQIVND (reference sequence). V lost 3 bases, J lost 4 bases, and 15 bases lay in between. The CDR3 sequence is 15 residues long. The CDR3 sequence is CASSMGSGWGTEAFF. CDR3 sequence (DNA): TGTGCCAGTAGTATGGGATCGGGATGGGGCACTGAAGCTTTCTTT.

Only one count was recorded for this clone. The chain carries TRBV4-1 and TRBJ2-5; D perhaps matches TRBD2 (6 bases). CDR3 length: 14 amino acids. Per the germline V gene, CDR1 is MGHRA and CDR2 is YSYEKL. Trimming shortened V by 0 bases and J by 8 bases, and 13 bases separated the two germline ends. CDR3 sequence: CASSQEEGRKTQYF. DNA of the CDR3: TGCGCCAGCAGCCAAGAAGAGGGGAGGAAAACCCAGTACTTC.

The chain employs TRBV2 and TRBJ1-1, with D maybe TRBD1 (5 bases). Trimming removed 8 bases at V and 1 base at J, with 11 bases between. The CDR3 runs 13 residues. Per germline, CDR1 SNHLY and CDR2 FYNNEI. The CDR3 DNA is TGTGCCAGCCTACAGGAGACGAACACTGAAGCTTTCTTT. Its protein is CASLQETNTEAFF.